A single T cell receptor beta chain is shown here with its context. The source of the sample is a study of CD8 T cells in Susac syndrome. Reverse transcription of about 0.5 to 1 ug RNA used random hexamers. The amplification used immunoSEQ multiplex PCR on TCR beta CDR3; it spanned 54 Vbeta and 13 Jbeta. Each CDR3 protein gets one entry after TCRdb re-called the immunoSEQ multiplex PCR reads with MiXCR. This table holds 250,000 to 300,000 distinct CDR3 sequences, approximately 84% found once. The germline V gene encodes CDR1 ENHRY and CDR2 SYGVKD. The CDR3 has 15 amino acids. V was shortened by 3 bases and J by 0 bases, with 8 bases between the two germline ends. TCR beta sequencing was performed on blood CD8+ and CD4+ T cells. Those who served as multiple sclerosis controls were treatment-naive patients with stable or active relapsing-remitting disease. TEMRA cells were enriched by FACS, while CD8+ and CD4+ T cells were obtained through a negative isolation that was performed magnetically.

The gene calls are TRBV10-3 and TRBJ2-2, with D possibly being TRBD1 (5 bases). The sequenced sample was CD8+ T cells from PBMCs. This clonotype was obtained from a human donor with multiple sclerosis. The CDR3 DNA reads TGTGCCATCAGTGAACGACAGTCGAACACCGGGGAGCTGTTTTTT. This sequence encodes CAISERQSNTGELFF.